This T cell receptor (beta chain) was sequenced for a study of shared clonotypes between healthy human individuals. Regarding this clone: The target antigen is unknown.

Profiled with immunoSEQ multiplex PCR; TCRdb holds only in-frame clones, not every one. This repertoire shows 980,000 or so clones, over 60% found once; its top ten account for about 1.5%. Study conclusions and caveats: Sampling included only blood; tissue repertoires likely differ. Across four donors, naive CD4 shared roughly 5%, naive CD8 under 4%, memory CD4 approximately 2.5%, memory CD8 under 0.5%.

CDR3 size: 15 residues. From germline, CDR1 is MDHEN and CDR2 SYDVKM. V was pared by 6 bases and J by 2 bases, with 7 bases of the junction left unmatched. Sequencing was performed on memory CD4+ T cells sorted from blood. The subset denotes: CD45RA-negative fraction. The chain uses TRBV28 and TRBJ1-5; TRBD1 agrees at 7 bases. The TCR comes from a man between 18 and 35 years old in good health. CDR3 protein: CASRAGGGGNQPQHF. In nucleotides, the CDR3 is TGTGCCAGCAGAGCAGGGGGTGGGGGCAATCAGCCCCAGCATTTT.